This TCR beta chain stems from a study of blood T cells in healthy people across ages. A second PCR, run for 7 to 11 cycles, used a sample-barcoded 5' primer plus a J-beta primer mix. TCRdb re-analysed the 5' RACE reads in MiXCR, keeping a single row per CDR3 protein. The sample records hundreds of thousands of distinct CDR3 sequences, approximately 50% being singletons. Donation came from healthy Caucasian individuals in Russia who were aged 6 to 90. Trimming removed 1 base at V and 8 bases at J, with 9 bases between. Per the germline V gene, CDR1 is LGHNA and CDR2 is YSLEER. CDR3 length: 13 amino acids.

The receptor comes from a woman aged 60-70 years in good health. The material sequenced was blood. This rearrangement joins TRBV4-3 to TRBJ2-1; a possible D gene is TRBD2 (6 bases). Written as DNA, the CDR3 is TGCGCCAGCAGCCAAGTAGCGGATTATGAGCAGTTCTTC. This encodes CASSQVADYEQFF.